Each of the 14 T cell receptor beta chains below was sequenced from the same sample in a study of T cell responses to AZD1222 COVID-19 vaccine. Assay used: immunoSEQ multiplex PCR; TCRdb lists only in-frame clones, some missing. The sample includes 75,000 to 100,000 clones, about 88% of them seen just once. Specimen: peripheral blood, collected on day 0 of AZD1222 vaccination. The receptor source for this set is an adult in good health.

The chain links TRBV6-5 to TRBJ2-4, with 9 bases matching TRBD1. The germline CDR1 and CDR2 sequences are MNHEY and SVGAGI. The CDR3 has 16 amino acids. V shed 4 bases, J shed 1 base, and the junction held 5 bases outside the gene matches. CDR3 sequence: CASSWGQGRAKNIQYF. Here the CDR3 DNA reads TGTGCCAGCAGTTGGGGACAGGGTCGGGCCAAAAACATTCAGTACTTC.

The rearrangement joins TRBV11-2 to TRBJ1-4; D unclear. The germline V gene encodes CDR1 SGHAT and CDR2 FQNNGV. Trimming took 5 bases from V and 7 from J, leaving 8 bases between them. This CDR3 comprises 12 residues. CDR3 protein: CASSRWSEKLFF. DNA for the CDR3: TGTGCCAGCAGCCGGTGGAGTGAAAAACTGTTTTTT. Full variable domain (outside the CDR3, taken from reference TRBV11-2 and TRBJ1-4): EAGVAQSPRYKIIEKRQSVAFWCNPISGHATLYWYQQILGQGPKLLIQFQNNGVVDDSQLPKDRFSAERLKGVDSTLKIQPAKLEDSAVYLCASSRWSEKLFFGSGTQLSVL.

V gene TRBV19 combines with J gene TRBJ2-3; D may be TRBD1 or TRBD2 (7 bases each). The V gene lost 5 bases and the J gene lost 8 bases, with 20 bases spanning the gap. CDR3 length: 15 residues. The germline gives CDR1 LNHDA, CDR2 SQIVND (reference sequence). CDR3 in amino acids: CASSELGGGGGTQYF. CDR3 sequence (DNA): TGTGCCAGTAGTGAATTGGGAGGGGGCGGAGGTACGCAGTATTTT.

V usage is TRBV5-1 and J usage is TRBJ2-7; 7 nucleotides match TRBD1. CDR3 length: 14 residues. Germline-derived CDR1 and CDR2 are SGHRS and YFSETQ. Germline trimming cut 4 bases from V and 3 bases from J; bases unmatched to any gene: 7. CDR3 region: CASSIPGQLYEQYF. CDR3 DNA sequence: TGCGCCAGCAGCATACCGGGACAGCTCTACGAGCAGTACTTC.

This clone was counted between two and nine times. The chain is built from TRBV2 and TRBJ2-3; D assignment may be TRBD1 or TRBD2 (6 bases each). Deletions cut 5 bases from V and 8 bases from J, with 11 bases between. The germline gives CDR1 SNHLY, CDR2 FYNNEI. The CDR3 is made up of 12 amino acids. The CDR3 DNA reads TGTGCCAGCAGTTCACAGGGAGGTACGCAGTATTTT. Translation: CASSSQGGTQYF.

The chain carries TRBV2 and TRBJ1-3; no clear D. Trimming pared 6 bases from V and 4 bases from J, leaving 13 bases between. CDR1 and CDR2 (germline): SNHLY, FYNNEI. The length of the CDR3 is 14 residues. CDR3 in DNA: TGTGCCAGCAGGGTGGACCTGGGAGGAAACACCATATATTTT. Amino acids: CASRVDLGGNTIYF.

The gene calls are TRBV5-1 and TRBJ1-6; D is undetermined. V was shortened by 0 bases and J by 3 bases, with 7 bases between the two germline ends. The germline CDR1 and CDR2 sequences are SGHRS and YFSETQ. CDR3 size: 15 residues. The CDR3 loop reads CASSLEGNYNSPLHF. Written as DNA, the CDR3 is TGCGCCAGCAGCTTGGAAGGCAACTATAATTCACCCCTCCACTTT. The full variable domain, in which reference TRBV5-1 and TRBJ1-6 provide the parts outside the CDR3, is KAGVTQTPRYLIKTRGQQVTLSCSPISGHRSVSWYQQTPGQGLQFLFEYFSETQRNKGNFPGRFSGRQFSNSRSEMNVSTLELGDSALYLCASSLEGNYNSPLHFGNGTRLTVT.

The rearrangement links TRBV19 to TRBJ1-1, with 8 bases lining up with TRBD1. Germline CDR1 is LNHDA and CDR2 is SQIVND (reference sequence). Losses at the gene ends were 6 bases for V and 1 base for J; bases not matched to a gene: 13. CDR3 length: 17 amino acids. CDR3 bases: TGTGCCAGTAGCACACCTTTTCTTGGACAGGGGAACACTGAAGCTTTCTTT. Translating it yields CASSTPFLGQGNTEAFF.

The chain uses TRBV11-3 and TRBJ2-2, with a tentative D call TRBD2 (6 bases). Germline CDR1 and CDR2: SGHNT and YENEEA. Trimming took 1 base from V and 4 from J, leaving 10 bases between them. This CDR3 comprises 15 residues. CDR3 coding DNA: TGTGCCAGCAGCTTAGGGGGGGTTACCACCGGGGAGCTGTTTTTT. Protein: CASSLGGVTTGELFF. Supplemented by reference TRBV11-3 and TRBJ2-2, the full variable domain reads EAGVVQSPRYKIIEKKQPVAFWCNPISGHNTLYWYLQNLGQGPELLIRYENEEAVDDSQLPKDRFSAERLKGVDSTLKIQPAELGDSAVYLCASSLGGVTTGELFFGEGSRLTVL.

The table lists this clone with a count of one. The chain couples TRBV4-1 to TRBJ2-5, with 11 bases identical to TRBD2. Trimming cost V 1 base and J 4 bases; bases outside gene matches: 5. Looked up from germline, CDR1 is MGHRA and CDR2 is YSYEKL. The CDR3 length is 16 residues. The DNA of the CDR3 is TGCGCCAGCAGCCAAGGTGATAGCGGGGGGGCAGAGACCCAGTACTTC. This translates into CASSQGDSGGAETQYF.

V and J are TRBV7-2 and TRBJ2-7; 7 nucleotides match TRBD2. Germline CDR1 reads SGHTA; CDR2 reads FQGNSA. CDR3 length equals 14 residues. V trimming: 2 bases; J trimming: 7 bases; junction bases outside the gene matches: 8. The CDR3 sequence: CASSLKAGPLEQYF. The CDR3 DNA follows: TGTGCCAGCAGCTTAAAAGCGGGGCCTCTGGAGCAGTACTTC.

This clone was recorded once. The chain has TRBV27 and TRBJ2-1, with D uncertain. Germline assignment: CDR1 MNHEY and CDR2 SMNVEV (reference sequence). The V and J ends lost 6 bases and 11 bases respectively, with 23 bases between them. CDR3 length equals 15 residues. The CDR3 is CASSPDPGRPPKQFF. CDR3 DNA sequence: TGTGCCAGCAGCCCGGATCCCGGACGACCGCCTAAGCAGTTCTTC.

The chain recombines TRBV27 with TRBJ1-1, with TRBD1 identical over 9 bases. Germline V gene sequence: CDR1 MNHEY, CDR2 SMNVEV (reference sequence). V shed 10 bases and J 4 bases; nucleotides not matched to a gene: 10. This CDR3 region has 14 residues. CDR3 bases: TGTGCCATCGGACAGGGGTTAGGCTCCACTGAAGCTTTCTTT. Translating it yields CAIGQGLGSTEAFF.

The chain recombines TRBV12-3 or TRBV12-4 with TRBJ2-7; D call uncertain. The V and J ends lost 1 base and 3 bases respectively, with 4 bases between them. The length of the CDR3 is 12 residues. The CDR3 DNA reads as TGTGCCAGCAGTTTAGGTTACTACGAGCAGTACTTC. Its translation is CASSLGYYEQYF.